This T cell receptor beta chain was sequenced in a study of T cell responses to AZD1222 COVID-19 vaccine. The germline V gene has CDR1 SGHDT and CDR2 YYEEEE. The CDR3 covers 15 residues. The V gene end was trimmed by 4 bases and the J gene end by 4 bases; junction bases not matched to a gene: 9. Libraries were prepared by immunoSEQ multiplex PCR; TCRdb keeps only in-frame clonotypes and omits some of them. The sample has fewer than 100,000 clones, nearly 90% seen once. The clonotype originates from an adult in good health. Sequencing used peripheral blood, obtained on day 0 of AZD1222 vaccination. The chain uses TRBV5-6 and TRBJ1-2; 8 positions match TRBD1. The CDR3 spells CASSPRQGNFYGYTF. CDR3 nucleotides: TGTGCCAGCAGCCCTCGACAGGGGAATTTCTATGGCTACACCTTC.